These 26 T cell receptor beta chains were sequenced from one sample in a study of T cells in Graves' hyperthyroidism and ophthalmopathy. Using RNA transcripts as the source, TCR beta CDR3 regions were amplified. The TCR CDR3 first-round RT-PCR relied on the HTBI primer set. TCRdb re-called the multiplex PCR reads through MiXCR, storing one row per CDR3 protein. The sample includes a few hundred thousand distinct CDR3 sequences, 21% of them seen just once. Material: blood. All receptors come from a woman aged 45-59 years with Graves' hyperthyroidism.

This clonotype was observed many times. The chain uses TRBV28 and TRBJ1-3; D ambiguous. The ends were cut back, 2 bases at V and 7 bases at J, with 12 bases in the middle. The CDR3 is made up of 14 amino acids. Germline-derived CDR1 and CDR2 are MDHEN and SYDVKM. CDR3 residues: CASSLPDLGNTIYF. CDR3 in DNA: TGTGCCAGCAGTTTACCGGACCTCGGGAACACCATATATTTT.

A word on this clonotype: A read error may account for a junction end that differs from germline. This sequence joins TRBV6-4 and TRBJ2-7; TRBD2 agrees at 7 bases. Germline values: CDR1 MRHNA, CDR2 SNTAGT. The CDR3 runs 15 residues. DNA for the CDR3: TGTGCCAGCAGCCCCTCGCGGCGGGAGCGGTACGGGCAGTACTTC. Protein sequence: CASSPSRRERYGQYF.

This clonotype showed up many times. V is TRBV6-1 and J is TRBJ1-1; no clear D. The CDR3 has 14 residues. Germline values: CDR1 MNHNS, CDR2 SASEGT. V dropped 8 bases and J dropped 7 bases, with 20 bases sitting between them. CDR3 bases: TGTGCCAGCGGCACCCCCTGGGGTCTGGGTGAAGCTTTCTTT. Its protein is CASGTPWGLGEAFF.

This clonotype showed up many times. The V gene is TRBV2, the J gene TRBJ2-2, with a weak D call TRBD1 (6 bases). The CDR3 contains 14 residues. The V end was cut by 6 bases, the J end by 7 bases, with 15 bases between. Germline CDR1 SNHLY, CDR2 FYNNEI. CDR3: CASRPTGLSGELFF. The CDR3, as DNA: TGTGCCAGCAGACCCACAGGGCTGAGCGGGGAGCTGTTTTTT.

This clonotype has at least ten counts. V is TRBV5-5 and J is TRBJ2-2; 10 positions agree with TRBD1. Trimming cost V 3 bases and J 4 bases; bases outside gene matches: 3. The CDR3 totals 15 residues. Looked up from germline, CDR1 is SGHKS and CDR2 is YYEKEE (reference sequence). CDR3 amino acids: CASSSGQGVTGELFF. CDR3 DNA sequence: TGTGCCAGCAGCTCCGGACAGGGGGTCACCGGGGAGCTGTTTTTT.

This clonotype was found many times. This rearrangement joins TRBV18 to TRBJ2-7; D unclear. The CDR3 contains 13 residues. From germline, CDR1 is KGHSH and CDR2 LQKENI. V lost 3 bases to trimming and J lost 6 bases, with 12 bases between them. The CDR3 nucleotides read TGTGCCAGCTCACCTTACGACAAGGCCGAGCAGTACTTC. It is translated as CASSPYDKAEQYF. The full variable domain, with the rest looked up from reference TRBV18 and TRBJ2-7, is NAGVMQNPRHLVRRRGQEARLRCSPMKGHSHVYWYRQLPEEGLKFMVYLQKENIIDESGMPKERFSAEFPKEGPSILRIQQVVRGDSAAYFCASSPYDKAEQYFGPGTRLTVT.

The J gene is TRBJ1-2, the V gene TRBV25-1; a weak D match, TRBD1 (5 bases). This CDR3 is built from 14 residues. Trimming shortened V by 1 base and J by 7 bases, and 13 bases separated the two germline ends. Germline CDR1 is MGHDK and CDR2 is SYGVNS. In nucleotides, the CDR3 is TGTGCCAGCAGTGAATTTGGGACCTACGTTGGCTACACCTTC. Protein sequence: CASSEFGTYVGYTF.

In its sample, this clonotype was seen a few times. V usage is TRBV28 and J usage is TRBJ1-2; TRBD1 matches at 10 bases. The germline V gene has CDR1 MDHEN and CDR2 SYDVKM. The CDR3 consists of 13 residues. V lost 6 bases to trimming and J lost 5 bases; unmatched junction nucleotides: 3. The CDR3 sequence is CASRTGGSYGYTF. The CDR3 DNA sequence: TGTGCCAGCAGGACAGGGGGCTCGTATGGCTACACCTTC.

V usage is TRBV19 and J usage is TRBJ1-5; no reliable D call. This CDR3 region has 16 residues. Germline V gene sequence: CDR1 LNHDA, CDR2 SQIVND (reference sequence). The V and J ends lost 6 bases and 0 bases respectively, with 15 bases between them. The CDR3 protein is CASRNSRVYSNQPQHF. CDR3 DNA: TGTGCCAGTAGAAATAGCCGGGTTTATAGCAATCAGCCCCAGCATTTT.

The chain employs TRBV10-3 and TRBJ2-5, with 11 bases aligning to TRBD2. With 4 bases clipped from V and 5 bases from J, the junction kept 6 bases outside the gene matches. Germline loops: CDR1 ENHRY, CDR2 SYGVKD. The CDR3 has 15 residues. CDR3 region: CAISGLAGTGETQYF. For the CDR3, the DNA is TGTGCCATCAGTGGACTAGCGGGGACGGGGGAGACCCAGTACTTC.

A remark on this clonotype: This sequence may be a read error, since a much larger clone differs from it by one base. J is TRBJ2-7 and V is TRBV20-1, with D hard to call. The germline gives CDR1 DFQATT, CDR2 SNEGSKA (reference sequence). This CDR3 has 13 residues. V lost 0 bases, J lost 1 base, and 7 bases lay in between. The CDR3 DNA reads TGCAGTGCTAGAGAACCCGGGTCCTACGAGCAGTACTTC. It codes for CSAREPGSYEQYF.

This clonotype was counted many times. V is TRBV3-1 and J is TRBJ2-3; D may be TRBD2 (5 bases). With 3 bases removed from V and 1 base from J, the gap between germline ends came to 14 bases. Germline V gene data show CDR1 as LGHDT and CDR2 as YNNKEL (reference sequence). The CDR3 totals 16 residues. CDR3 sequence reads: CASSHARTLGTDTQYF. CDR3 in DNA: TGTGCCAGCAGCCACGCCCGGACTCTTGGCACAGATACGCAGTATTTT.

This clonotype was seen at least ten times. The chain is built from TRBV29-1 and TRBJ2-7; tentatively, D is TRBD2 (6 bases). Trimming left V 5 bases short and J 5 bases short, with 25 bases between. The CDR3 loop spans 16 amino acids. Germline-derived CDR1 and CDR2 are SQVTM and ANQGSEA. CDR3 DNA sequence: TGCAGCGTTTTTATATCGAGGAGGGCTAGGTTCCACGAGCAGTACTTC. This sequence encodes CSVFISRRARFHEQYF.

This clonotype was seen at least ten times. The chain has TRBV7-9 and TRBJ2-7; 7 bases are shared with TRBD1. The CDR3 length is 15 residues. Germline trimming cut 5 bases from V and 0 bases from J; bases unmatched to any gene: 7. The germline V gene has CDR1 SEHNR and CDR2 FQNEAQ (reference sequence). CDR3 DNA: TGTGCCAGCAGCGCACTACAGGGGTCCTCCTACGAGCAGTACTTC. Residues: CASSALQGSSYEQYF. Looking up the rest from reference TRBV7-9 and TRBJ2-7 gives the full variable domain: DTGVSQNPRHKITKRGQNVTFRCDPISEHNRLYWYRQTLGQGPEFLTYFQNEAQLEKSRLLSDRFSAERPKGSFSTLEIQRTEQGDSAMYLCASSALQGSSYEQYFGPGTRLTVT.

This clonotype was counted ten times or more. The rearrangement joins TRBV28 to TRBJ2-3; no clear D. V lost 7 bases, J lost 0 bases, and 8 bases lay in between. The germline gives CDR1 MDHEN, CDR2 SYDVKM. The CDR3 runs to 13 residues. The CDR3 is CASNPASTDTQYF. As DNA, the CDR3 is TGTGCCAGCAATCCGGCAAGCACAGATACGCAGTATTTT. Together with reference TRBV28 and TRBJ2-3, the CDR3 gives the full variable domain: DVKVTQSSRYLVKRTGEKVFLECVQDMDHENMFWYRQDPGLGLRLIYFSYDVKMKEKGDIPEGYSVSREKKERFSLILESASTNQTSMYLCASNPASTDTQYFGPGTRLTVL.

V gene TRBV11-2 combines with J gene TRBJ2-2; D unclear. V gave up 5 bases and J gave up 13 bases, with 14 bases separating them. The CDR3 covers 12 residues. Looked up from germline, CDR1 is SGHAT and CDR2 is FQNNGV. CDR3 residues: CASSDRTQRLFF. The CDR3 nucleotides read TGTGCCAGCAGCGATAGGACCCAGAGGCTGTTTTTT.

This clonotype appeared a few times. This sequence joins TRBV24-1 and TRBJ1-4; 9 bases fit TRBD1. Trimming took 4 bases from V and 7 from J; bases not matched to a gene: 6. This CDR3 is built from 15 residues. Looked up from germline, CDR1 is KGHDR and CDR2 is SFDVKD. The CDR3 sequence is CATSDTGGSSEKLFF. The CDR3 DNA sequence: TGTGCCACCAGTGACACAGGGGGCTCTAGTGAAAAACTGTTTTTT.

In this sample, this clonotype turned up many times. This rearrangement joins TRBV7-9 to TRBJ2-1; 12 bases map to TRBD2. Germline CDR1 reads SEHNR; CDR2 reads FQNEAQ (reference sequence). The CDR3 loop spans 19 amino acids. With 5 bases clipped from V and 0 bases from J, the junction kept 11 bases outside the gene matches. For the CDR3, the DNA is TGTGCCAGCAGCCCAAGCAAGGGGGGACTAGCGGGCTCCTACAATGAGCAGTTCTTC. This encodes CASSPSKGGLAGSYNEQFF.

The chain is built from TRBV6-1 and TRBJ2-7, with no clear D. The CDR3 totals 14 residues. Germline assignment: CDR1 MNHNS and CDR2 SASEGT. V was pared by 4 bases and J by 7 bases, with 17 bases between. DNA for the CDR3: TGTGCCAGCAGTGGGGGTACCGCGCCGCTGGAGCAGTACTTC. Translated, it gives CASSGGTAPLEQYF.

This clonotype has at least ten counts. CDR3 amino acids: CASSIGTSGDNEQFF. The CDR3 coding sequence is TGTGCCAGCAGCATAGGGACTAGCGGGGACAATGAGCAGTTCTTC. The chain joins TRBV7-9 to TRBJ2-1, with 13 nucleotides matching TRBD2. The V and J ends lost 5 bases and 5 bases, in that order; junction bases with no gene match: 3. The CDR3 contains 15 residues. CDR1 and CDR2 from the germline V gene are SEHNR and FQNEAQ (reference sequence). The full variable domain, its missing parts supplied by reference TRBV7-9 and TRBJ2-1, is DTGVSQNPRHKITKRGQNVTFRCDPISEHNRLYWYRQTLGQGPEFLTYFQNEAQLEKSRLLSDRFSAERPKGSFSTLEIQRTEQGDSAMYLCASSIGTSGDNEQFFGPGTRLTVL.

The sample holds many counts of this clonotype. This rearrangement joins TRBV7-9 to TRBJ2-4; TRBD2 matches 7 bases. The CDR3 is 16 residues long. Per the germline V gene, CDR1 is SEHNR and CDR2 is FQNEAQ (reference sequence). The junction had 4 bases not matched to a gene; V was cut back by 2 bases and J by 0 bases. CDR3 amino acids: CASSLIVAGAKNIQYF. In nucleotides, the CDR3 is TGTGCCAGCAGCTTAATCGTAGCGGGAGCCAAAAACATTCAGTACTTC.

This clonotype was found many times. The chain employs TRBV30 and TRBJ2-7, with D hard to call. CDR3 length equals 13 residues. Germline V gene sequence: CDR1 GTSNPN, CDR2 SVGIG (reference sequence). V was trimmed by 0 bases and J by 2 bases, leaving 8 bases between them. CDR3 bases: TGTGCCTGGAGTGTAAAACTGACCTACGAGCAGTACTTC. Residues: CAWSVKLTYEQYF.

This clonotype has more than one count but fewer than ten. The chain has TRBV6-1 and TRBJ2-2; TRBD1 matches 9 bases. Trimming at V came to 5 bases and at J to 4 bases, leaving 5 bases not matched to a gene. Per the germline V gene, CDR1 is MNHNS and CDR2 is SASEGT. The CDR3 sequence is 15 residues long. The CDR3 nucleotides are TGTGCCAGCAGTAAAGGGACAGGGCTCACCGGGGAGCTGTTTTTT. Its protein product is CASSKGTGLTGELFF.

CDR3 bases: TGTGCCACCAGCAGAGATCTCCGACTAGCGGGAGGGCGGGTCTCCTACAATGAGCAGTTCTTC. Translation: CATSRDLRLAGGRVSYNEQFF. The chain employs TRBV15 and TRBJ2-1; 14 positions agree with TRBD2. This CDR3 is 21 amino acids long. Germline CDR1 reads LNHNV; CDR2 reads YYDKDF (reference sequence). J gave up 0 bases and V 0 bases, and 10 bases lay outside the gene matches.

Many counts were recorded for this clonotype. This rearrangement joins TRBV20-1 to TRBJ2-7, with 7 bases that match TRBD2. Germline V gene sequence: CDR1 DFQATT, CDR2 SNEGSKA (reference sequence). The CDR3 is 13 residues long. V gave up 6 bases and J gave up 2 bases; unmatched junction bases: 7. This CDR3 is CSARGGSPYEQYF. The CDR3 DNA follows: TGCAGTGCGAGGGGAGGGTCTCCCTACGAGCAGTACTTC.

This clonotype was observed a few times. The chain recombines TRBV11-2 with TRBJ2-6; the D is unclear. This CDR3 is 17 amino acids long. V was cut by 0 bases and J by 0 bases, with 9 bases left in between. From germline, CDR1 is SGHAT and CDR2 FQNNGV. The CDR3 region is CASSLDSASSGANVLTF. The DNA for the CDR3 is TGTGCCAGCAGCTTAGATTCGGCCAGCTCTGGGGCCAACGTCCTGACTTTC.